A single sample is the source of the 2 T cell receptor beta chains below, sequenced in a study of cytomegalovirus exposure and HLA in healthy donors. PCR used 60 Vbeta primers and 13 Jbeta primers. Measured with immunoSEQ multiplex PCR; TCRdb has only the in-frame clones, and not every one. Of about 110,000 clones listed, around 81% are singletons. Material for sequencing was PBMCs. The receptors stem from a woman aged 30 to 39 in good health and CMV-seronegative.

This chain connects TRBV27 to TRBJ2-3, with a possible D match to TRBD2 (6 bases). The CDR3 consists of 19 residues. Germline values: CDR1 MNHEY, CDR2 SMNVEV (reference sequence). The V gene lost 6 bases and the J gene lost 6 bases, with 31 bases spanning the gap. The CDR3 sequence: CASSLRLGSPSPTSDTQYF. DNA for the CDR3: TGTGCCAGCAGCCTCAGGCTTGGATCCCCCTCCCCGACTAGTGATACGCAGTATTTT.

The chain couples TRBV4-1 to TRBJ2-3, with 8 bases aligning to TRBD2. With V trimmed by 0 bases and J by 7 bases, 6 bases remained unmatched. The CDR3 extends over 15 amino acids. Germline V gene lookup returns CDR1 MGHRA and CDR2 YSYEKL. As DNA, the CDR3 is TGCGCCAGCAGCCAAGATCGTCCGGGAGGGCATACGCAGTATTTT. It specifies CASSQDRPGGHTQYF.